The T cell receptor (beta chain) under discussion was sequenced for a study of blood T cells in healthy people across ages. The CDR3 loop spans 17 amino acids. CDR1 MNHEY and CDR2 SMNVEV come from the germline V gene (reference sequence). Combining a sample-barcoded 5' primer with a J-beta primer mix, a second PCR ran for roughly 6 to 11 cycles. MiXCR, applied by TCRdb to the 5' RACE reads, yields one record per CDR3 protein. The table shows 950,000 to 1,200,000 distinct CDR3 sequences, with roughly two fifths occurring only once. As for this clonotype: The junction departs from the called germline gene at one end, perhaps through a read error.

This clonotype was obtained from a young man in good health. Sequencing was done on a sample of blood. V is TRBV27 and J is TRBJ2-3; 14 nucleotides line up with TRBD2. CDR3 sequence: CASSSTSGGGNTDMQYF. CDR3 sequence (DNA): TGTGCCAGCAGTTCGACTAGCGGGGGGGGAAACACAGATATGCAGTATTTT.